These 9 T cell receptor beta chains came from one sample sequenced in a study of OX40 agonist ivuxolimab in advanced cancers. Assay: immunoSEQ multiplex PCR; the TCRdb copy retains only in-frame clones and omits some. The sample records fewer than 45,000 clones, approximately 90% being singletons. Sample: CD4+ or CD8+ T cells sorted from blood, taken in a trial of the OX40 agonist ivuxolimab. Receptors were obtained from an adult with an advanced solid tumor such as melanoma, head and neck, liver or kidney cancer.

The chain combines TRBV9 with TRBJ1-1; D unclear. The germline V and J ends were trimmed by 0 bases and 1 base, with 7 bases remaining between them. This CDR3 has 14 amino acids. Germline V CDR1 and CDR2: SGDLS, YYNGEE. In DNA, the CDR3 is TGTGCCAGCAGCGTAGCTCTAGAGAACACTGAAGCTTTCTTT. This encodes CASSVALENTEAFF.

In its sample, this clone was seen a few times. The rearrangement joins TRBV9 to TRBJ2-7; D is possibly TRBD1 or TRBD2 (5 bases each). Germline lookup yields CDR1 SGDLS and CDR2 YYNGEE. Deletions cut 3 bases from V and 9 bases from J, with 10 bases between. This CDR3 contains 11 residues. The CDR3 sequence: CASSDSGTQYF. As DNA, the CDR3 is TGTGCCAGCAGCGACTCCGGGACGCAGTACTTC.

The chain joins TRBV6-1 to TRBJ2-5; D possibly corresponds to TRBD2 (5 bases). V was trimmed by 2 bases and J by 5 bases, leaving 15 bases between them. This CDR3 has 15 amino acids. Germline assignment: CDR1 MNHNS and CDR2 SASEGT. The CDR3 DNA is TGTGCCAGCAGTGAATCAACTAGGTTTGTGGAGACCCAGTACTTC. It yields the protein CASSESTRFVETQYF.

The chain combines TRBV10-3 with TRBJ2-3, with 8 bases aligning to TRBD2. The CDR3 contains 15 residues. The germline CDR1 and CDR2 sequences are ENHRY and SYGVKD. V lost 2 bases to trimming and J lost 1 base; unmatched junction nucleotides: 2. This chain's CDR3 is CAISEGTRGTDTQYF. The CDR3 DNA reads as TGTGCCATCAGTGAGGGGACTAGAGGCACAGATACGCAGTATTTT.

The CDR3 nucleotides are TGTGCCAGCAGTGAAGGACAGGTCCAGGGGGAGACCCAGTACTTC. Residues: CASSEGQVQGETQYF. The chain couples TRBV2 to TRBJ2-5; possible D gene TRBD1, 6 bases. Germline assignment: CDR1 SNHLY and CDR2 FYNNEI. V was trimmed by 1 base and J by 5 bases, leaving 14 bases between them. This CDR3 has 15 residues.

The chain carries TRBV9 and TRBJ2-2, with TRBD2 matching over 9 bases. The CDR3 contains 17 residues. Trimming at V came to 2 bases and at J to 0 bases, leaving 5 bases not matched to a gene. Germline assignment: CDR1 SGDLS and CDR2 YYNGEE. This CDR3 is CASSVNSGRTNTGELFF. The CDR3 coding sequence is TGTGCCAGCAGCGTTAACAGCGGGAGGACGAACACCGGGGAGCTGTTTTTT. Full variable domain (outside the CDR3, taken from reference TRBV9 and TRBJ2-2): DSGVTQTPKHLITATGQRVTLRCSPRSGDLSVYWYQQSLDQGLQFLIQYYNGEERAKGNILERFSAQQFPDLHSELNLSSLELGDSALYFCASSVNSGRTNTGELFFGEGSRLTVL.

V usage is TRBV4-1 and J usage is TRBJ1-4; D uncertain. V was trimmed by 0 bases and J by 5 bases, leaving 4 bases between them. The germline V gene encodes CDR1 MGHRA and CDR2 YSYEKL. The CDR3 covers 13 residues. CDR3 in amino acids: CASSQDSNEKLFF. DNA of the CDR3: TGCGCCAGCAGCCAAGACTCGAATGAAAAACTGTTTTTT.

The chain uses TRBV4-1 and TRBJ2-7; no definite D call. Germline CDR1 MGHRA, CDR2 YSYEKL. V was pared by 2 bases and J by 2 bases, with 16 bases between. The CDR3 runs 16 residues. CDR3 region: CASSQQIATPTYEQYF. The CDR3 DNA sequence: TGCGCCAGCAGCCAACAAATAGCTACCCCCACCTACGAGCAGTACTTC.

The rearrangement uses TRBV4-1 and TRBJ1-4; D may be TRBD1 (5 bases). Trimming cost V 3 bases and J 4 bases, with 12 bases left between them. CDR1 is MGHRA and CDR2 is YSYEKL in the germline V gene. This CDR3 is 15 amino acids long. CDR3 residues: CASSQAPGGNEKLFF. In nucleotides, the CDR3 is TGCGCCAGCAGCCAGGCTCCTGGGGGTAATGAAAAACTGTTTTTT.